The sequence of this T cell receptor beta chain was determined in a study of blood T cell repertoires in COVID-19. The wider study: Acute-phase and convalescent COVID-19 samples originated in the United States, Italy and Spain. In each case, the material was cDNA or gDNA derived from T cells, B-cell-depleted T cells, or PBMCs.

In the original workflow: For nucleated cells, counts were estimated from reference gene primer amplification. The data were produced by immunoSEQ multiplex PCR, yet TCRdb's version contains in-frame clones alone and is incomplete. The D gene and trimming were derived from the DNA, and the V and J assignments and clone size from that table. The sample consists of some 260,000 clones, about 80% of them appearing once. Germline CDR1 reads KGHSH; CDR2 reads LQKENI. CDR3 length: 14 residues. Trimming took 6 bases from V and 5 from J, leaving 14 bases between them. The receptor was isolated from a woman aged 80 or over with acute or convalescent COVID-19. J is TRBJ2-1 and V is TRBV18; D not resolved. The material sequenced was peripheral blood. CDR3 bases: TGTGCCAGCTCGCCCCAGGTGAGACACAATGAGCAGTTCTTC. Its protein product is CASSPQVRHNEQFF.